This T cell receptor beta chain was recorded in a study of regulatory T cells in long-lasting Graves disease (dated by TCRdb to the early 2020s). Broadly, across the study: Persistent Graves' disease was defined as antithyroid drug treatment for over 5 years with persistently positive TSH receptor autoantibodies. The study was conducted in China and was registered as a clinical trial. On average, persistent Graves' disease patients in the clinical cohort had been on antithyroid drugs for about 9.7 years. TCR sequencing covered some 13 persistent and approximately 20 newly diagnosed Graves' disease patients, around 35 samples in total. Persistent Graves' disease patients were compared with newly diagnosed Graves' disease patients by peripheral blood TCR sequencing and RNA sequencing.

Broad study findings and their caveats: TRBV28, TRBJ1-2 and TRBJ2-5 were preferentially used in persistent disease, while TRBV20-1 and TRBJ2-1 were favored in newly diagnosed disease. Because the primary lesion, thyroid tissue, could not be accessed, the study looked at peripheral blood alone. Patients with persistent disease shared more public clonotypes (fewer than 3,000) than newly diagnosed patients did (966). Lower TCR Shannon entropy and fewer highly expanded clones were observed in persistent Graves' disease patients than in newly diagnosed patients, which suggested clonal expansion. Sequencing and analysis were restricted to the TCR beta chain. The small sample size was acknowledged by the authors as a limitation that may reduce accuracy.

Points on this clonotype: It lacks a known antigen. This clone may be a read error of a much larger clone one base away. This is likely a read error, given that the CDR3 carries no conserved phenylalanine or tryptophan at its end.

The library was built by means of multiplex PCR. The listed sequencing device is Illumina HiSeq 4000. TCR beta libraries were built with iRepertoire HTBI primers and Arm-PCR amplification of CDR3 regions. Before sequencing, the PCR products underwent gel purification. Processing in the source paper ran as follows. Across samples, roughly 60 TRBV and roughly 15 TRBJ segments were identified and used for gene usage analysis of CDR3 amino acid clonotypes. COPE and FqMerger were used to merge the filtered high-quality paired reads into contigs. BLAST was used to align contigs to the IMGT TRBV, TRBD and TRBJ reference genes, and CDR3 was defined following IMGT. Any clonotype with a frequency above 0.1% was classified as a highly expanded clone. Shannon entropy served as the measure of repertoire diversity, while the Gini coefficient captured V-J evenness. A clonotype was considered public if more than one individual shared it. Through fastp at Q25 and MiXCR, TCRdb rebuilt clones from the public reads, retaining in-frame beta chains. CDR3 protein duplicates are merged, each entry listing the most common genes and DNA. The V and J calls here are based on TCRdb, not the publication. The sample table lists 400,000 to 600,000 distinct CDR3 sequences, 20% to 25% of them with a count of one. The leading ten clones occupy around 7% of the sample.

The time point label, as the study defines it: persistent/refractory GD, antithyroid drugs over 5 years with positive TRAb. For both TCR sequencing and RNA sequencing, RNA was extracted from PBMCs in TRIzol. The diagnosis of Graves' disease followed American Thyroid Association guidelines. Patients for the study were recruited at an endocrinology department in Xi'an, China. From each patient, roughly 9 milliliters of peripheral blood was collected into an EDTA anticoagulant tube. Ficoll Paque Plus density gradient separation was used to isolate PBMCs, and no further T cell sorting was performed. An Agilent 2100 Bioanalyzer and agarose gel were used to check RNA quality, and a NanoDrop 2000 was used to measure RNA concentration. For CDR1 and CDR2, the germline V gene lists MNHEY and SVGEGT. The CDR3 has 16 amino acids, counting both end residues. Of all the DNA, just the CDR3 is kept, 48 bases in frame from base 1. Trimming at the junction amounts to 11 bases on V and 5 bases on J, and the germline ends lie 25 bases apart.

The source of this sequence is a female donor with Graves disease. In this chain, TRBV6-2 or TRBV6-3 is recombined with TRBJ1-5, with no confident D gene call. Sequenced here: peripheral blood mononuclear cells (PBMCs), sampled when the disease was refractory, from a patient treated with antithyroid drugs. Here is the DNA: TGTGCCCCTGGACTGCCGGACTTCTCTCCGTATCAGCCCCAGCATTCT. Its coded protein is CAPGLPDFSPYQPQHS.